This TCR beta chain was found in a study of OX40 agonist ivuxolimab in advanced cancers. Study-wide results and limits: Several nonresponders also turned out to have low normalized T-cell clonal expansion.

TCRdb's table, derived via immunoSEQ multiplex PCR, lists solely in-frame clones and lacks some. The sample holds some 60,000 clones, around 86% seen once. This clone came up once. As yet, its antigen is unknown. The junction differs from germline at one of its ends, possibly a read error. The germline gives CDR1 MNHNS, CDR2 SASEGT. This CDR3 contains 14 residues. The receptor was isolated from an adult with an advanced solid tumor such as melanoma, head and neck, liver or kidney cancer. The specimen comprised CD4+ or CD8+ T cells sorted from blood, sampled in a trial of the OX40 agonist ivuxolimab. J is TRBJ1-5 and V is TRBV6-1; TRBD1 matches at 8 bases. The CDR3 nucleotides read TGTGCCAGCAGTGAAGAATTTTGGACAGGGTGGGGACTGTTT. Translated: CASSEEFWTGWGLF.